The 16 T cell receptor beta chains presented below share a single source sample, sequenced in a study of Graves' ophthalmopathy and Graves' hyperthyroidism (dated by TCRdb to 2016 to 2019). The run used an Illumina HiSeq 2000. TCR beta CDR3 regions were amplified from RNA transcripts for repertoire sequencing. The first round of RT-PCR was done with HTBI primers and the Qiagen OneStep RT-PCR kit, and was followed by a second round of multiplex PCR, then size selection and purification. The public reads were reprocessed in TCRdb via fastp at Q25 and MiXCR, keeping in-frame beta chains. Rows with one shared CDR3 protein collapse into an entry with the most common genes and DNA. The sample includes roughly 480,000 distinct CDR3 sequences, with around an eighth observed a single time. Approximately 9.8% of the sample is taken by the ten largest. The sample comprised blood. These receptors originate from a woman in her twenties or thirties with Graves' ophthalmopathy. Donor details come from another sample of the same person, matched by shared clones.

The chain recombines TRBV30 with TRBJ2-4; 7 bases are shared with TRBD2. Looked up from germline, CDR1 is GTSNPN and CDR2 is SVGIG (reference sequence). The CDR3 consists of 12 residues. J was trimmed by 14 bases and V by 6 bases; bases with no gene match: 13. CDR3 coding DNA: TGTGCCTGCGATTCGGGGTTGGGGGGGGAGTACTTC. It yields the protein CACDSGLGGEYF.

This clonotype was seen at least ten times. The J gene is TRBJ2-7, the V gene TRBV12-3 or TRBV12-4; D remains ambiguous. CDR3 size: 15 residues. The V and J ends lost 4 bases and 4 bases respectively, with 17 bases between them. The chain's CDR3 is CASSYMVGIDYEQYF. The CDR3 DNA follows: TGTGCCAGCAGTTATATGGTGGGAATCGATTACGAGCAGTACTTC.

This clonotype has at least ten counts. The V call is TRBV6-5, the J call TRBJ1-5; maybe TRBD1 (6 bases). V gave up 2 bases and J gave up 4 bases, with 18 bases separating them. CDR1 and CDR2 (germline): MNHEY, SVGAGI. This CDR3 has 17 amino acids. The CDR3 bases are TGTGCCAGCAGTTACCCATGGACAGTTGTAGGAAATCAGCCCCAGCATTTT. Translated, it gives CASSYPWTVVGNQPQHF.

J is TRBJ2-7 and V is TRBV19; tentatively, D is TRBD2 (6 bases). Trimming took off 4 bases at V and 5 bases at J, with 18 bases between the two ends. Germline V gene data show CDR1 as LNHDA and CDR2 as SQIVND (reference sequence). The CDR3 is made up of 15 amino acids. CDR3 DNA: TGTGCCAGTAGTAGCCACCGCGGAGGGCGCGACGAGCAGTACTTC. Encoded protein: CASSSHRGGRDEQYF.

The rearrangement joins TRBV6-2 or TRBV6-3 to TRBJ2-7; 10 bases match TRBD1. CDR1 and CDR2 from the germline V gene are MNHEY and SVGEGT. Trimming removed 6 bases from V and 4 bases from J; junction bases left unmatched: 9. This CDR3 has 15 residues. The CDR3 bases are TGTGCCAGCAGGTACATCCGGGACAGGGGATACGAGCAGTACTTC. Its translation: CASRYIRDRGYEQYF.

There are many counts of this clonotype. The J gene is TRBJ2-7, the V gene TRBV5-1; D tentatively reads TRBD1 or TRBD2 (7 bases each). CDR3 length: 13 residues. V was trimmed by 2 bases and J by 6 bases, leaving 12 bases between them. The germline CDR1 and CDR2 sequences are SGHRS and YFSETQ. CDR3 amino acids: CASSFTGEGEQYF. In DNA form, the CDR3 reads TGCGCCAGCAGCTTTACAGGGGAGGGCGAGCAGTACTTC.

This clonotype appeared a few times. This chain connects TRBV7-9 to TRBJ2-7; no firm D call. The V end was cut by 3 bases, the J end by 0 bases, with 6 bases between. CDR3 size: 13 residues. Germline lookup yields CDR1 SEHNR and CDR2 FQNEAQ (reference sequence). The CDR3 here is CASSFISSYEQYF. The CDR3 DNA follows: TGTGCCAGCAGCTTCATAAGCTCCTACGAGCAGTACTTC. The full variable domain, completed using reference TRBV7-9 and TRBJ2-7, is DTGVSQNPRHKITKRGQNVTFRCDPISEHNRLYWYRQTLGQGPEFLTYFQNEAQLEKSRLLSDRFSAERPKGSFSTLEIQRTEQGDSAMYLCASSFISSYEQYFGPGTRLTVT.

This clonotype was counted between two and nine times. The chain combines TRBV7-9 with TRBJ2-7, with TRBD1 matching over 7 bases. The CDR3 spans 14 residues. Germline V gene sequence: CDR1 SEHNR, CDR2 FQNEAQ (reference sequence). V was clipped by 5 bases and J by 4 bases; unmatched bases: 8. The CDR3 bases are TGTGCCAGCAGCGAGCCGGGACAGAAATACGAGCAGTACTTC. This translates into CASSEPGQKYEQYF.

This clonotype was recorded many times. This chain uses TRBV11-2 with TRBJ2-5; tentative D call: TRBD2 (6 bases). CDR3 length: 14 amino acids. Germline CDR1 SGHAT, CDR2 FQNNGV. Trimming removed 3 bases at V and 4 bases at J, with 12 bases between. The CDR3 spells CASSFYRGSETQYF. The CDR3 DNA reads TGTGCCAGCAGCTTTTATCGGGGGTCAGAGACCCAGTACTTC. The whole variable domain, remainder taken from reference TRBV11-2 and TRBJ2-5, is EAGVAQSPRYKIIEKRQSVAFWCNPISGHATLYWYQQILGQGPKLLIQFQNNGVVDDSQLPKDRFSAERLKGVDSTLKIQPAKLEDSAVYLCASSFYRGSETQYFGPGTRLLVL.

Many counts were recorded for this clonotype. The chain carries TRBV28 and TRBJ2-7, with D unresolved. Per germline, CDR1 MDHEN and CDR2 SYDVKM. CDR3 length: 10 amino acids. V lost 8 bases and J lost 3, with 5 bases in between. The CDR3 nucleotides read TGTGCCAGCGGCCGCTACGAGCAGTACTTC. It codes for CASGRYEQYF. Full variable domain (missing parts from reference TRBV28 and TRBJ2-7): DVKVTQSSRYLVKRTGEKVFLECVQDMDHENMFWYRQDPGLGLRLIYFSYDVKMKEKGDIPEGYSVSREKKERFSLILESASTNQTSMYLCASGRYEQYFGPGTRLTVT.

This clonotype was recorded many times. The chain joins TRBV19 to TRBJ2-2; maybe TRBD1 (5 bases). The germline CDR1 and CDR2 sequences are LNHDA and SQIVND (reference sequence). Trimming cost V 5 bases and J 0 bases, with 16 bases left between them. The CDR3 spans 17 residues. The CDR3 loop is CASSFSGFATNTGELFF. The CDR3 DNA sequence: TGTGCCAGTAGTTTTTCAGGGTTCGCTACGAACACCGGGGAGCTGTTTTTT.

This sequence joins TRBV6-5 and TRBJ2-7; D not certain. The CDR3 spans 13 residues. V was shortened by 2 bases and J by 7 bases, with 12 bases between the two germline ends. Per germline, CDR1 MNHEY and CDR2 SVGAGI. Here the CDR3 reads CASSYHPSGEQYF. In DNA form, the CDR3 reads TGTGCCAGCAGTTACCATCCCTCTGGTGAGCAGTACTTC.

The table lists this clonotype with many counts. This chain uses TRBV5-1 with TRBJ2-3; unclear D gene. The CDR3 totals 14 residues. Germline assignment: CDR1 SGHRS and CDR2 YFSETQ. V was cut by 0 bases and J by 0 bases, with 5 bases left in between. CDR3 in DNA: TGCGCCAGCAGCTTGGGGGATAGCACAGATACGCAGTATTTT. Translated: CASSLGDSTDTQYF.

This clonotype showed up many times. The V gene is TRBV6-5, the J gene TRBJ2-5; no clear D gene. V was pared by 4 bases and J by 2 bases, with 14 bases between. The germline V gene encodes CDR1 MNHEY and CDR2 SVGAGI. The CDR3 runs to 15 residues. CDR3 region: CASSWSGLTQETQYF. The CDR3 DNA reads as TGTGCCAGCAGTTGGTCCGGCCTAACTCAAGAGACCCAGTACTTC.

The chain links TRBV2 to TRBJ2-7; D is possibly TRBD1 or TRBD2 (5 bases each). There are 15 residues in the CDR3. Looked up from germline, CDR1 is SNHLY and CDR2 is FYNNEI. Trimming left V 4 bases short and J 1 base short, with 14 bases between. The CDR3 is CASSVGGGHSYEQYF. CDR3 nucleotide sequence: TGTGCCAGCAGTGTAGGAGGAGGACATTCCTACGAGCAGTACTTC.

V gene TRBV24-1 combines with J gene TRBJ2-5; a possible D gene is TRBD1 (6 bases). The CDR3 sequence is 11 residues long. Trimming stripped 10 bases from V and 4 bases from J, with 9 bases between. Germline V gene data show CDR1 as KGHDR and CDR2 as SFDVKD. CDR3 amino acids: CATEQGETQYF. CDR3 in DNA: TGTGCCACGGAACAGGGAGAGACCCAGTACTTC.